The rows below give T cell receptor beta chains drawn from one sample of a study of CD8 T cells in ankylosing spondylitis. TCRdb reprocessed the 5' RACE reads via MiXCR and lists one record per CDR3 protein. The data hold under 15,000 distinct CDR3 sequences, with under 3.5% observed a single time. Sequences were obtained from blood, either unsorted or a sorted T cell fraction (not recorded which). These receptors all stem from a male donor with ankylosing spondylitis or in good health (not recorded which). Each CDR3 is given with its conserved first and last residue. D genes are given only for firm matches. Rows give clone size only sometimes, using once, few, many, or a class for an expanded clone.

CDR3 | DNA | V | D | J | size
CASAGLQLETQYF | TGTGCCAGCGCAGGACTCCAGCTAGAGACCCAGTACTTC | TRBV9 | NA | TRBJ2-5 | many
CASSPGDRDSYGYTF | TGTGCCAGCAGCCCAGGGGACAGGGATAGCTATGGCTACACCTTC | TRBV9 | TRBD1 | TRBJ1-2 | many
CASSVGTGGDEQFF | TGTGCCAGCAGCGTGGGGACAGGGGGAGATGAGCAGTTCTTC | TRBV9 | TRBD1 | TRBJ2-1 | many
CASSVAVRGTGFMDEQFF | TGTGCCAGCAGCGTAGCCGTAAGAGGGACAGGGTTCATGGATGAGCAGTTCTTC | TRBV9 | TRBD1 | TRBJ2-1 | many
CASSAGLGFYNEQFF | TGTGCCAGCAGCGCGGGACTAGGCTTTTACAATGAGCAGTTCTTC | TRBV9 | TRBD2 | TRBJ2-1 | many
CASNPTVAGGSVTGELFF | TGTGCCAGCAACCCGACTGTAGCGGGGGGGTCCGTCACCGGGGAGCTGTTTTTT | TRBV9 | TRBD2 | TRBJ2-2 | many
CASSVGGGPQHF | TGTGCCAGCAGCGTAGGGGGTGGGCCCCAGCATTTT | TRBV9 | NA | TRBJ1-5 | few
CASTKGDTGELFF | TGTGCCAGTACGAAGGGAGACACCGGGGAGCTGTTTTTT | TRBV9 | NA | TRBJ2-2 | many
CASSTGSSYNSPLHF | TGTGCCAGCAGTACAGGGAGCTCCTATAATTCACCCCTCCACTTT | TRBV9 | NA | TRBJ1-6 | many
CASSVAQSLQVTQSF | TGTGCCAGCAGCGTGGCCCAGAGCCTCCAAGTCACTCAGTCCTTC | TRBV13 | NA | TRBJ2-5 | NA
CASSALTGNTGELFF | TGTGCCAGCAGCGCCCTTACAGGGAACACCGGGGAGCTGTTTTTT | TRBV9 | NA | TRBJ2-2 | many
CASSASGAQDTEAFF | TGTGCCAGCAGCGCCTCAGGGGCGCAGGACACTGAAGCTTTCTTT | TRBV9 | NA | TRBJ1-1 | many
CASSVGAGRSYNEQFF | TGTGCCAGCAGCGTAGGTGCGGGGAGGTCCTACAATGAGCAGTTCTTC | TRBV9 | NA | TRBJ2-1 | many
CASSVVGRGAFF | TGTGCCAGCAGCGTAGTCGGCCGAGGAGCTTTCTTT | TRBV9 | NA | TRBJ1-1 | many
CASSGGQGNSPLHF | TGTGCCAGCAGCGGGGGACAGGGGAATTCACCCCTCCACTTT | TRBV9 | TRBD1 | TRBJ1-6 | many
CASSKGGEGQDYEQYF | TGTGCCAGCAGCAAAGGGGGGGAGGGACAGGACTACGAGCAGTACTTC | TRBV21-1 | NA | TRBJ2-7 | many
CASSAPGTSGGGGYNEQFF | TGTGCCAGCAGCGCGCCCGGGACTAGCGGGGGCGGTGGGTACAATGAGCAGTTCTTC | TRBV9 | TRBD2 | TRBJ2-1 | many
CASSTSGADSPLHF | TGTGCCAGCAGCACCTCGGGTGCTGATTCACCCCTCCACTTT | TRBV9 | NA | TRBJ1-6 | many
CASSALGEQFF | TGTGCCAGCAGCGCCTTGGGGGAGCAGTTCTTC | TRBV9 | NA | TRBJ2-1 | many